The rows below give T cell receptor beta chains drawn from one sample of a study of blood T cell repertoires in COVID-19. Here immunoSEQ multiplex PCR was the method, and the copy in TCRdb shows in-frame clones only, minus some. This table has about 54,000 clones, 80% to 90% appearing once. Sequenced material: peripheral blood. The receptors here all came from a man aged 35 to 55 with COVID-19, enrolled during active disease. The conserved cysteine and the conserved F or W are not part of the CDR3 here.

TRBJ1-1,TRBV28,ASSLGQGRGYNTEAF
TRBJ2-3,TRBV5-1,ASSIGQGTDTQY
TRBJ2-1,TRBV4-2,ASSQRANEQF
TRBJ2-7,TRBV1,TSSQRRSAAAYEQY
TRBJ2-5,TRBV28,ASTRESGTTVGETQY
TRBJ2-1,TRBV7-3,ASSLGGSGNEQF
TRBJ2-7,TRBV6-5,ASSYIGGRGYEQY
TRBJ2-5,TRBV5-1,ASSHEAGGFQETQY
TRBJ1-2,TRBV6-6,ASSRTGGDYGYT
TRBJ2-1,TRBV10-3,AIRGTSDNEQF
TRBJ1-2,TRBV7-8,ASSLVGQGSYGYT
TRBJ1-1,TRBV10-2,ASRQGARRTEAF
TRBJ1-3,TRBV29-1,SVLQGTGNTIY
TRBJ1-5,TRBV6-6,ASSYSEDNQPQH
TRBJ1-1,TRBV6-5,ASFRAGGMNTEAF
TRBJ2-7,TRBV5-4,ASSLAGTGDYEQY
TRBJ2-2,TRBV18,ASSPLGQGPSGTGELF
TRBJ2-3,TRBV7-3,ASSLRTGGIGNTDTQY
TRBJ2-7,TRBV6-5,ASRQPGQGAYEQY
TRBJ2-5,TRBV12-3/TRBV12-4,ASSPDSEETQY
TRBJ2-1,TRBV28,ASSLGTHEQF
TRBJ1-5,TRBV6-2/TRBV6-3,ASSPSSIAEDQPQH
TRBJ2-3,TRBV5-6,ASSLMPGPGEGTQY
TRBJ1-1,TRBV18,ASSAGRDTEAF
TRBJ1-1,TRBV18,ASSPGTGSVNTEAF
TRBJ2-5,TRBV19,ASSIREAVQETQY
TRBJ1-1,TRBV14,ASSQVGRGAEAF
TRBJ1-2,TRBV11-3,ASSLEGRQGNYGYT
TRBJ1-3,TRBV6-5,ASEQLSSGNTIY
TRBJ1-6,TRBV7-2,ASSPEGQRNSPLH
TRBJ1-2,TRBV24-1,ATSDYANYGYT
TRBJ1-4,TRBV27,ASGGVTVNEKLF
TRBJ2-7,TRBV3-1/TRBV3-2,ASSQDQASGGYEQY
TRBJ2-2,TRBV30,AWRSGAGGTGELF
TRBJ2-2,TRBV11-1,ASSFGTGANTGELF